This T cell receptor (beta chain) was retrieved from a study of blood T cell repertoires in COVID-19. V was clipped by 4 bases and J by 4 bases; unmatched bases: 9. Germline V gene data show CDR1 as SGHRS and CDR2 as YFSETQ. This CDR3 contains 16 residues. Authors' data handling: For nucleated cells, counts were estimated from reference gene primer amplification. Only in-frame clones appear in the TCRdb table, and some are missing; sequencing was by immunoSEQ multiplex PCR. V and J calls and clone size come straight from that table; D and trimming were deduced from the DNA. The sample holds about 150,000 clones, about 90% seen once.

Sequencing input: peripheral blood. This rearrangement joins TRBV5-1 to TRBJ2-2, with TRBD2 matching 8 bases. The receptor was isolated from an elderly man with acute or convalescent COVID-19. The CDR3 reads CASSNPSGSGTGELFF. Here the CDR3 DNA reads TGCGCCAGCAGCAACCCAAGCGGGAGTGGCACCGGGGAGCTGTTTTTT. The entire variable domain, with the rest obtained from reference TRBV5-1 and TRBJ2-2, is as follows: KAGVTQTPRYLIKTRGQQVTLSCSPISGHRSVSWYQQTPGQGLQFLFEYFSETQRNKGNFPGRFSGRQFSNSRSEMNVSTLELGDSALYLCASSNPSGSGTGELFFGEGSRLTVL.